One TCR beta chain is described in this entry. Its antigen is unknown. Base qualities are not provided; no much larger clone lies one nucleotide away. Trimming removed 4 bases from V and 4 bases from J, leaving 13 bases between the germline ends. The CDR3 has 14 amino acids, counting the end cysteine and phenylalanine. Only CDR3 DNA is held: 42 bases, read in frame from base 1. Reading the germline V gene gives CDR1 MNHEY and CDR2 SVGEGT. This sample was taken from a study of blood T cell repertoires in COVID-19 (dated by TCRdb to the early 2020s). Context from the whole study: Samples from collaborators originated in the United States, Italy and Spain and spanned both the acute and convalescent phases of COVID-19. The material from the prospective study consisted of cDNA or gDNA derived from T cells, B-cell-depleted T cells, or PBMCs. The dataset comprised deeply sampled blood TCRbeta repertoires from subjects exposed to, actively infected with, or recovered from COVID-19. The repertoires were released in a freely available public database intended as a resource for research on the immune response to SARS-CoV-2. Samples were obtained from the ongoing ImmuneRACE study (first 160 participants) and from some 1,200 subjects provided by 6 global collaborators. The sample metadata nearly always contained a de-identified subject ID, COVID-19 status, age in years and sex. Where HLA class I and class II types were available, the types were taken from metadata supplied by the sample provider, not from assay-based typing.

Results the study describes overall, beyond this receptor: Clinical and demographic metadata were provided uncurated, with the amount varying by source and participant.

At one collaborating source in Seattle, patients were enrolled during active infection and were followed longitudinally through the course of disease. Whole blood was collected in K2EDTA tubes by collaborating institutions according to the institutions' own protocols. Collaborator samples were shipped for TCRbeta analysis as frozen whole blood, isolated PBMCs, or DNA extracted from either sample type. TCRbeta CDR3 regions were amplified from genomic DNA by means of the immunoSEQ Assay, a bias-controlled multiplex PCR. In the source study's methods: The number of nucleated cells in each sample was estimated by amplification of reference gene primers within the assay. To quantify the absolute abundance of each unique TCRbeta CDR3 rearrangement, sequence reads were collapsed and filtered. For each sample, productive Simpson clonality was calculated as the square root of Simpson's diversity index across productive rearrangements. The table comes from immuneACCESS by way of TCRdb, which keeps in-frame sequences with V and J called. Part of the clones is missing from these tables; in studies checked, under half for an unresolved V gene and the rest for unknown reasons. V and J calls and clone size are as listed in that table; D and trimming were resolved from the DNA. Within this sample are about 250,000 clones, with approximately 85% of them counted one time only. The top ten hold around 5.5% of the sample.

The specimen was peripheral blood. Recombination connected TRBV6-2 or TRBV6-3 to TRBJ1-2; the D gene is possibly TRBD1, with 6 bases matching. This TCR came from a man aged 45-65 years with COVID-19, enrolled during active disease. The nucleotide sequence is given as TGTGCCAGCAGTTCCCATTTGGACAGCTATGGCTACACCTTC. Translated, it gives CASSSHLDSYGYTF.